A selection of T cell receptor beta chains follows, all from one sample in a study of cytomegalovirus exposure and HLA in healthy donors. Profiled with immunoSEQ multiplex PCR; TCRdb holds only in-frame clones, not every one. The sample contains 150,000 to 200,000 clones, over 80% of which appear only once. Sequencing was performed on PBMCs. The receptors here all came from a young woman in good health and CMV-seronegative. The CDR3 runs from the conserved cysteine through the conserved F or W. A D gene is named only where the DNA matches it firmly. Expanded clones get a size class; other rows say once, few or many, or leave the size out.

v_call: TRBV9; j_call: TRBJ1-2; clone_size: -; cdr3_length: 14; d_call: -; cdr3_aa: CASSPRTPNYGYTF; cdr3_nt: TGTGCCAGCAGCCCCCGGACACCTAACTATGGCTACACCTTC
v_call: TRBV10-3; j_call: TRBJ2-2; clone_size: -; cdr3_length: 18; d_call: -; cdr3_aa: CAISDSHPAADNTGELFF; cdr3_nt: TGTGCCATCAGTGATTCGCACCCCGCGGCGGATAACACCGGGGAGCTGTTTTTT
v_call: TRBV5-1; j_call: TRBJ2-3; clone_size: -; cdr3_length: 16; d_call: -; cdr3_aa: CASSLAARGGTDTQYF; cdr3_nt: TGCGCCAGCAGCTTGGCCGCGCGGGGCGGCACAGATACGCAGTATTTT
v_call: TRBV27; j_call: TRBJ2-7; clone_size: -; cdr3_length: 15; d_call: -; cdr3_aa: CASSPVAGKTDEQYF; cdr3_nt: TGTGCCAGCAGTCCGGTAGCCGGGAAGACCGACGAGCAGTACTTC
v_call: TRBV28; j_call: TRBJ1-1; clone_size: -; cdr3_length: 16; d_call: -; cdr3_aa: CASSAILANLNTEAFF; cdr3_nt: TGTGCCAGCAGTGCCATCCTCGCGAACTTGAACACTGAAGCTTTCTTT
v_call: TRBV2; j_call: TRBJ1-6; clone_size: -; cdr3_length: 15; d_call: TRBD1; cdr3_aa: CASSGQGALGSPLHF; cdr3_nt: TGTGCCAGCAGTGGACAGGGGGCGCTCGGGTCACCCCTCCACTTT
v_call: TRBV21-1; j_call: TRBJ2-2; clone_size: once; cdr3_length: 19; d_call: -; cdr3_aa: CASSYLGVTSGMNTGELFF; cdr3_nt: TGTGCCAGCAGCTATTTGGGGGTAACTAGCGGGATGAACACCGGGGAGCTGTTTTTT
v_call: TRBV18; j_call: TRBJ1-1; clone_size: -; cdr3_length: 12; d_call: -; cdr3_aa: CASSPGQREAFF; cdr3_nt: TGTGCCAGCTCACCAGGACAGCGTGAAGCTTTCTTT
v_call: TRBV2; j_call: TRBJ2-5; clone_size: -; cdr3_length: 13; d_call: -; cdr3_aa: CASIPTEVETQYF; cdr3_nt: TGTGCCAGCATCCCGACAGAGGTAGAGACCCAGTACTTC
v_call: TRBV7-3; j_call: TRBJ1-5; clone_size: -; cdr3_length: 14; d_call: -; cdr3_aa: CASSGVGECQPQHF; cdr3_nt: TGTGCCAGCAGCGGAGTCGGGGAGTGTCAGCCCCAGCATTTT
v_call: TRBV7-9; j_call: TRBJ2-1; clone_size: -; cdr3_length: 14; d_call: -; cdr3_aa: CSSSLAAGPPEQFF; cdr3_nt: TGTTCCAGCAGCTTAGCAGCGGGTCCCCCCGAGCAGTTCTTC
v_call: TRBV6-6; j_call: TRBJ1-5; clone_size: -; cdr3_length: 15; d_call: -; cdr3_aa: CASSYSSGGDQPQHF; cdr3_nt: TGTGCCAGCAGTTACTCGAGCGGGGGGGACCAGCCCCAGCATTTT
v_call: TRBV6-6; j_call: TRBJ2-7; clone_size: -; cdr3_length: 16; d_call: TRBD1; cdr3_aa: CASSLRRDRDSYEQYF; cdr3_nt: TGTGCCAGCAGCTTACGCCGGGACAGGGACTCCTACGAGCAGTACTTC
v_call: TRBV7-9; j_call: TRBJ1-2; clone_size: -; cdr3_length: 13; d_call: TRBD1; cdr3_aa: CASSARTGDGYTF; cdr3_nt: TGTGCCAGCAGCGCCCGGACAGGGGATGGCTACACCTTC
v_call: TRBV9; j_call: TRBJ2-4; clone_size: -; cdr3_length: 21; d_call: -; cdr3_aa: CASSVEGVPVKGPLAKNIQYF; cdr3_nt: TGTGCCAGCAGCGTAGAAGGGGTCCCGGTAAAGGGCCCCCTAGCCAAAAACATTCAGTACTTC
v_call: TRBV10-1; j_call: TRBJ2-7; clone_size: -; cdr3_length: 15; d_call: TRBD2; cdr3_aa: CASSGQQGGKLEQYF; cdr3_nt: TGCGCCAGCAGTGGACAGCAGGGAGGGAAGCTCGAGCAGTACTTC
v_call: TRBV28; j_call: TRBJ1-2; clone_size: -; cdr3_length: 12; d_call: TRBD1; cdr3_aa: CASQTGDYGYTF; cdr3_nt: TGTGCCAGCCAAACAGGGGACTATGGCTACACCTTC
v_call: TRBV15; j_call: TRBJ2-7; clone_size: -; cdr3_length: 15; d_call: -; cdr3_aa: CATSIQQGSSYEQYF; cdr3_nt: TGTGCCACCAGCATTCAGCAGGGAAGCTCCTACGAGCAGTACTTC
v_call: TRBV2; j_call: TRBJ1-4; clone_size: once; cdr3_length: 13; d_call: -; cdr3_aa: CASSAGQREKLFF; cdr3_nt: TGTGCCAGCAGTGCGGGACAACGGGAAAAACTGTTTTTT
v_call: TRBV12-2; j_call: TRBJ1-1; clone_size: -; cdr3_length: 16; d_call: -; cdr3_aa: CASRAKTQETNTEAFF; cdr3_nt: TGTGCAAGTCGGGCAAAAACACAGGAGACAAACACTGAAGCTTTCTTT
v_call: TRBV4-1; j_call: TRBJ2-7; clone_size: -; cdr3_length: 15; d_call: TRBD1; cdr3_aa: CASSQGTGGTYEQYF; cdr3_nt: TGCGCCAGCAGCCAAGGGACAGGGGGAACCTACGAGCAGTACTTC
v_call: TRBV5-6; j_call: TRBJ1-1; clone_size: -; cdr3_length: 15; d_call: -; cdr3_aa: CASSLATLVNTEAFF; cdr3_nt: TGTGCCAGCAGCTTGGCCACTCTGGTGAACACTGAAGCTTTCTTT
v_call: TRBV30; j_call: TRBJ1-2; clone_size: once; cdr3_length: 13; d_call: -; cdr3_aa: CAWSASPGDGYTF; cdr3_nt: TGTGCCTGGAGTGCGTCCCCAGGGGACGGCTACACCTTC